The 29 T cell receptor beta chains below come from one sample, sequenced in a study of cytomegalovirus exposure and HLA in healthy donors. The PCR employed 60 Vbeta primers together with 13 Jbeta primers. Profiling relied on immunoSEQ multiplex PCR, and the TCRdb table lists in-frame clones only, not all of them. The sample includes about 150,000 clones, 70% to 80% of them seen just once. The sequencing sample was made of PBMCs. The receptors here all came from a man in his forties in good health and CMV-seropositive.

This clone was seen at least ten times. The V gene is TRBV11-2, the J gene TRBJ1-5; TRBD1 might be the D (6 bases). The CDR3 is made up of 15 amino acids. Germline V lookup: CDR1 SGHAT, CDR2 FQNNGV. The germline V and J ends were trimmed by 5 bases and 3 bases, with 14 bases remaining between them. CDR3 amino acids: CASSPEQGPNQPQHF. CDR3 nucleotides: TGTGCCAGCAGCCCCGAACAGGGCCCCAATCAGCCCCAGCATTTT.

This sequence joins TRBV11-2 and TRBJ2-3; TRBD1 might be the D (5 bases). This CDR3 is built from 15 residues. Germline V gene data show CDR1 as SGHAT and CDR2 as FQNNGV. V shed 3 bases and J shed 2 bases, with 12 bases lying between them. CDR3 sequence: CASSLAYRPTDTQYF. The CDR3 DNA reads as TGTGCCAGCAGCTTGGCCTACAGGCCCACAGATACGCAGTATTTT.

This chain links TRBV5-1 with TRBJ2-5; D is perhaps TRBD1 (6 bases). The CDR3 has 13 amino acids. Looked up from germline, CDR1 is SGHRS and CDR2 is YFSETQ. Deletions cut 3 bases from V and 3 bases from J, with 9 bases between. CDR3 loop: CASSSQGEETQYF. In DNA form, the CDR3 reads TGCGCCAGCAGCTCACAGGGAGAAGAGACCCAGTACTTC. The complete variable domain, with remaining parts taken from reference TRBV5-1 and TRBJ2-5, reads KAGVTQTPRYLIKTRGQQVTLSCSPISGHRSVSWYQQTPGQGLQFLFEYFSETQRNKGNFPGRFSGRQFSNSRSEMNVSTLELGDSALYLCASSSQGEETQYFGPGTRLLVL.

The CDR3 DNA is TGTGCCAGCAGCTTCCTAGCGGGAGGGCAAGAGACCCAGTACTTC. This sequence encodes CASSFLAGGQETQYF. The V call is TRBV11-2, the J call TRBJ2-5, with 12 bases aligning to TRBD2. CDR3 length equals 15 residues. J was trimmed by 2 bases and V by 3 bases; bases with no gene match: 1. Germline values: CDR1 SGHAT, CDR2 FQNNGV. Full variable domain (outside the CDR3, taken from reference TRBV11-2 and TRBJ2-5): EAGVAQSPRYKIIEKRQSVAFWCNPISGHATLYWYQQILGQGPKLLIQFQNNGVVDDSQLPKDRFSAERLKGVDSTLKIQPAKLEDSAVYLCASSFLAGGQETQYFGPGTRLLVL.

This chain connects TRBV29-1 to TRBJ2-1; D may be TRBD2 (5 bases). The germline gives CDR1 SQVTM, CDR2 ANQGSEA. This CDR3 comprises 14 residues. Between the trimmed V and J ends, which lost 2 bases and 8 bases, there was a span of 16 bases. The CDR3 protein is CSVEPSTSFDEQFF. The DNA of the CDR3 is TGCAGCGTTGAACCCAGTACTAGTTTTGATGAGCAGTTCTTC.

This chain joins TRBV6-5 and TRBJ1-5, with a tentative D call TRBD1 (5 bases). The CDR3 is 15 residues long. The germline V gene encodes CDR1 MNHEY and CDR2 SVGAGI. Trimming took 0 bases from V and 5 from J, leaving 11 bases between them. The CDR3, as DNA: TGTGCCAGCAGTTACTCTGGCCGGGGGGATCAGCCCCAGCATTTT. Residues: CASSYSGRGDQPQHF.

The V gene is TRBV29-1, the J gene TRBJ2-5; D remains ambiguous. Germline CDR1 is SQVTM and CDR2 is ANQGSEA. Trimming cost V 4 bases and J 5 bases, with 8 bases left between them. The CDR3 loop spans 11 amino acids. CDR3 sequence reads: CSVGIVETQYF. The CDR3 nucleotides read TGCAGCGTTGGTATCGTGGAGACCCAGTACTTC.

This clone was recorded a few times. The rearrangement links TRBV19 to TRBJ1-2; D is unresolved. CDR3 length: 13 amino acids. CDR1 and CDR2 (germline): LNHDA, SQIVND (reference sequence). V was trimmed by 2 bases and J by 5 bases, leaving 9 bases between them. The CDR3 DNA reads as TGTGCCAGTAGTATATCTGAGGGATATGGCTACACCTTC. Translation: CASSISEGYGYTF.

The J gene is TRBJ2-5, the V gene TRBV11-2; 7 positions match TRBD2. TRBJ2-7 matches the DNA end more closely, so the J call is doubtful. The CDR3 sequence is 15 residues long. Germline values: CDR1 SGHAT, CDR2 FQNNGV. For the CDR3, the DNA is TGTGCCAGCAGCCAAATCGCGGGAGAAGGGTACGAGCAGTACTTC. This gives the protein CASSQIAGEGYEQYF.

The chain couples TRBV27 to TRBJ2-2; perhaps TRBD1 as D (6 bases). Germline V lookup: CDR1 MNHEY, CDR2 SMNVEV (reference sequence). Trimming left V 8 bases short and J 4 bases short, with 14 bases between. The CDR3 contains 14 residues. The CDR3, as DNA: TGTGCCAGCCGCGGACAGACCTTCACCGGGGAGCTGTTTTTT. The encoded protein is CASRGQTFTGELFF.

V usage is TRBV2 and J usage is TRBJ1-1, with unresolved D. This CDR3 has 17 residues. Trimming removed 0 bases from V and 8 bases from J, with 22 bases in between. Germline values: CDR1 SNHLY, CDR2 FYNNEI. The CDR3 DNA reads TGTGCCAGCAGTGAAGCGATACGCCGCGGGAACCATTACGAAGCTTTCTTT. Protein product: CASSEAIRRGNHYEAFF.

The chain is built from TRBV7-8 and TRBJ2-7; 7 bases align to TRBD1. This CDR3 spans 15 amino acids. The germline V gene encodes CDR1 SGHVS and CDR2 FQNEAQ. V shed 4 bases and J 6 bases; nucleotides not matched to a gene: 12. CDR3 coding DNA: TGTGCCAGCAGCTCCGCCGGGACAGAGTCGTCCGAGCAGTACTTC. The encoded protein is CASSSAGTESSEQYF.

J is TRBJ2-1 and V is TRBV29-1; 7 bases fit TRBD2. From germline, CDR1 is SQVTM and CDR2 ANQGSEA. The CDR3 is made up of 14 amino acids. V shed 7 bases and J 6 bases; nucleotides not matched to a gene: 12. CDR3 region: CSDRAGPSSNEQFF. CDR3 coding DNA: TGCAGCGACCGAGCGGGGCCCTCGAGCAATGAGCAGTTCTTC.

The rearrangement links TRBV11-2 to TRBJ2-1, with 10 bases that match TRBD2. V gave up 1 base and J gave up 8 bases; unmatched junction bases: 8. The length of the CDR3 is 16 residues. Germline values: CDR1 SGHAT, CDR2 FQNNGV. As DNA, the CDR3 is TGTGCCAGCAGCTTAGGGCGCCTAGCGGGAGTATATGAGCAGTTCTTC. Protein: CASSLGRLAGVYEQFF.

CDR3 DNA: TGTGCCAGCAGCTTTACCCCCAGGGTTACGGATGGCTACACCTTC. It translates to CASSFTPRVTDGYTF. The rearrangement uses TRBV7-9 and TRBJ1-2, with D possibly matching TRBD1 (5 bases). Trimming shortened V by 3 bases and J by 6 bases, and 17 bases separated the two germline ends. This CDR3 has 15 residues. The V gene's germline CDR1 is SEHNR and CDR2 FQNEAQ (reference sequence).

The rearrangement links TRBV11-2 to TRBJ2-3; 11 positions match TRBD2. Germline loops: CDR1 SGHAT, CDR2 FQNNGV. J gave up 5 bases and V 7 bases, and 8 bases lay outside the gene matches. CDR3 length: 15 amino acids. CDR3 sequence: CASTFTSGSGDTQYF. The CDR3 nucleotides read TGTGCCAGCACCTTTACTAGCGGGAGCGGAGATACGCAGTATTTT.

Worth noting for this clone: Relative to the germline gene, one junction end is altered; a read error may explain this. This chain connects TRBV7-9 to TRBJ1-2; TRBD1 is a possible D gene (5 bases). The CDR3 loop spans 13 amino acids. Per the germline V gene, CDR1 is SEHNR and CDR2 is FQNEAQ (reference sequence). This chain's CDR3 is CSSSFAGTGLYTF. CDR3 DNA sequence: TGTTCCAGCAGCTTCGCAGGGACGGGACTCTACACCTTC.

The chain has TRBV11-2 and TRBJ2-1; 10 bases are a match to TRBD2. CDR3 size: 13 residues. Germline V gene data show CDR1 as SGHAT and CDR2 as FQNNGV. J gave up 6 bases and V 5 bases, and 1 base lay outside the gene matches. The CDR3 reads CASSPSGSNEQFF. DNA for the CDR3: TGTGCCAGCAGCCCTAGCGGGAGCAATGAGCAGTTCTTC.

CDR3 sequence reads: CASSQWDRGRGEQFF. In nucleotides, the CDR3 is TGTGCCAGCAGCCAATGGGACAGGGGGCGGGGTGAGCAGTTCTTC. This rearrangement joins TRBV7-9 to TRBJ2-1; the match to TRBD1 covers 12 bases. Germline lookup yields CDR1 SEHNR and CDR2 FQNEAQ (reference sequence). V gave up 5 bases and J gave up 9 bases; unmatched junction bases: 8. The CDR3 spans 15 residues.

The V and J genes are TRBV6-1 and TRBJ2-7; 7 nucleotides line up with TRBD2. The CDR3 is 13 residues long. The trim removed 10 bases at V and 4 bases at J, leaving 10 bases unmatched. The germline V gene has CDR1 MNHNS and CDR2 SASEGT. CDR3 residues: CATGGPAGYEQYF. In DNA form, the CDR3 reads TGTGCCACCGGTGGCCCAGCGGGATACGAGCAGTACTTC.

The rearrangement uses TRBV5-1 and TRBJ2-2, with TRBD1 identical over 7 bases. J was trimmed by 6 bases and V by 4 bases; bases with no gene match: 6. Germline V gene lookup returns CDR1 SGHRS and CDR2 YFSETQ. The CDR3 sequence is 14 residues long. The chain's CDR3 is CASSLKGAAGELFF. As DNA, the CDR3 is TGCGCCAGCAGCCTTAAGGGGGCAGCCGGGGAGCTGTTTTTT.

The chain joins TRBV2 to TRBJ2-5; 7 bases match TRBD1. The DNA end is a closer match to TRBJ2-7, so the J assignment may be wrong. CDR3 length: 16 residues. Per germline, CDR1 SNHLY and CDR2 FYNNEI. CDR3 nucleotide sequence: TGTGCCAGCAGTGATGGCCCTGGGGACAGCTCCTACGAGCAGTACTTC. Translating it yields CASSDGPGDSSYEQYF.

The rearrangement uses TRBV30 and TRBJ1-3; 7 nucleotides match TRBD1. The V segment lost 8 bases and the J segment 4 bases; nucleotides outside the gene matches: 11. The V gene's germline CDR1 is GTSNPN and CDR2 SVGIG (reference sequence). This CDR3 region has 14 residues. The CDR3 DNA follows: TGTGCCGGAAGATCAGGGGGTGAGGGAAACACCATATATTTT. Translating gives CAGRSGGEGNTIYF.

This clone was counted once. The chain is built from TRBV28 and TRBJ2-5; D is undetermined. Germline assignment: CDR1 MDHEN and CDR2 SYDVKM. This CDR3 is 13 amino acids long. V was trimmed by 7 bases and J by 4 bases, leaving 13 bases between them. CDR3 residues: CASKRHDLETQYF. CDR3 nucleotides: TGTGCCAGCAAAAGACACGACCTAGAGACCCAGTACTTC.

The chain uses TRBV19 and TRBJ1-5; 7 bases line up with TRBD1. J gave up 3 bases and V 10 bases, and 9 bases lay outside the gene matches. CDR3 length: 14 amino acids. In germline, CDR1 is LNHDA, CDR2 SQIVND (reference sequence). The DNA for the CDR3 is TGTGCCACTTCAAAGGGACAGATCAATCAGCCCCAGCATTTT. This translates into CATSKGQINQPQHF.

This chain links TRBV9 with TRBJ1-1, with D possibly being TRBD1 (5 bases). This CDR3 region has 11 residues. Germline V CDR1 and CDR2: SGDLS, YYNGEE. V was cut by 4 bases and J by 8 bases, with 9 bases left in between. The CDR3 sequence: CASSPAGEAFF. CDR3 DNA: TGTGCCAGCAGCCCTGCAGGGGAAGCTTTCTTT. Variable domain in full (rest from reference TRBV9 and TRBJ1-1): DSGVTQTPKHLITATGQRVTLRCSPRSGDLSVYWYQQSLDQGLQFLIQYYNGEERAKGNILERFSAQQFPDLHSELNLSSLELGDSALYFCASSPAGEAFFGQGTRLTVV.

This sequence joins TRBV7-2 and TRBJ2-2, with 7 bases matching TRBD2. V lost 5 bases, J lost 1 base, and 4 bases stayed unmatched. CDR3 length: 15 residues. Germline lookup yields CDR1 SGHTA and CDR2 FQGNSA. The CDR3 is CASSRPSGNTGELFF. The CDR3 nucleotides read TGTGCCAGCAGCCGTCCTAGCGGGAACACCGGGGAGCTGTTTTTT. The entire variable domain, with the rest obtained from reference TRBV7-2 and TRBJ2-2, is as follows: GAGVSQSPSNKVTEKGKDVELRCDPISGHTALYWYRQSLGQGLEFLIYFQGNSAPDKSGLPSDRFSAERTGGSVSTLTIQRTQQEDSAVYLCASSRPSGNTGELFFGEGSRLTVL.

This clone has a single count. The chain uses TRBV5-1 and TRBJ1-1, with TRBD1 as a possible D gene (6 bases). The CDR3 has 15 amino acids. The V gene's germline CDR1 is SGHRS and CDR2 YFSETQ. Trimming stripped 3 bases from V and 0 bases from J, with 12 bases between. CDR3 sequence: CASSWTRGMNTEAFF. The CDR3 bases are TGCGCCAGCAGCTGGACCAGGGGCATGAACACTGAAGCTTTCTTT.

The rearrangement joins TRBV27 to TRBJ1-3; D is perhaps TRBD1 (5 bases). The CDR3 length is 13 residues. CDR1 and CDR2 (germline): MNHEY, SMNVEV (reference sequence). V gave up 5 bases and J gave up 1 base, with 6 bases separating them. The CDR3 region has the DNA TGTGCCAGCAGTGACAGTTCTGGAAACACCATATATTTT. It specifies CASSDSSGNTIYF.